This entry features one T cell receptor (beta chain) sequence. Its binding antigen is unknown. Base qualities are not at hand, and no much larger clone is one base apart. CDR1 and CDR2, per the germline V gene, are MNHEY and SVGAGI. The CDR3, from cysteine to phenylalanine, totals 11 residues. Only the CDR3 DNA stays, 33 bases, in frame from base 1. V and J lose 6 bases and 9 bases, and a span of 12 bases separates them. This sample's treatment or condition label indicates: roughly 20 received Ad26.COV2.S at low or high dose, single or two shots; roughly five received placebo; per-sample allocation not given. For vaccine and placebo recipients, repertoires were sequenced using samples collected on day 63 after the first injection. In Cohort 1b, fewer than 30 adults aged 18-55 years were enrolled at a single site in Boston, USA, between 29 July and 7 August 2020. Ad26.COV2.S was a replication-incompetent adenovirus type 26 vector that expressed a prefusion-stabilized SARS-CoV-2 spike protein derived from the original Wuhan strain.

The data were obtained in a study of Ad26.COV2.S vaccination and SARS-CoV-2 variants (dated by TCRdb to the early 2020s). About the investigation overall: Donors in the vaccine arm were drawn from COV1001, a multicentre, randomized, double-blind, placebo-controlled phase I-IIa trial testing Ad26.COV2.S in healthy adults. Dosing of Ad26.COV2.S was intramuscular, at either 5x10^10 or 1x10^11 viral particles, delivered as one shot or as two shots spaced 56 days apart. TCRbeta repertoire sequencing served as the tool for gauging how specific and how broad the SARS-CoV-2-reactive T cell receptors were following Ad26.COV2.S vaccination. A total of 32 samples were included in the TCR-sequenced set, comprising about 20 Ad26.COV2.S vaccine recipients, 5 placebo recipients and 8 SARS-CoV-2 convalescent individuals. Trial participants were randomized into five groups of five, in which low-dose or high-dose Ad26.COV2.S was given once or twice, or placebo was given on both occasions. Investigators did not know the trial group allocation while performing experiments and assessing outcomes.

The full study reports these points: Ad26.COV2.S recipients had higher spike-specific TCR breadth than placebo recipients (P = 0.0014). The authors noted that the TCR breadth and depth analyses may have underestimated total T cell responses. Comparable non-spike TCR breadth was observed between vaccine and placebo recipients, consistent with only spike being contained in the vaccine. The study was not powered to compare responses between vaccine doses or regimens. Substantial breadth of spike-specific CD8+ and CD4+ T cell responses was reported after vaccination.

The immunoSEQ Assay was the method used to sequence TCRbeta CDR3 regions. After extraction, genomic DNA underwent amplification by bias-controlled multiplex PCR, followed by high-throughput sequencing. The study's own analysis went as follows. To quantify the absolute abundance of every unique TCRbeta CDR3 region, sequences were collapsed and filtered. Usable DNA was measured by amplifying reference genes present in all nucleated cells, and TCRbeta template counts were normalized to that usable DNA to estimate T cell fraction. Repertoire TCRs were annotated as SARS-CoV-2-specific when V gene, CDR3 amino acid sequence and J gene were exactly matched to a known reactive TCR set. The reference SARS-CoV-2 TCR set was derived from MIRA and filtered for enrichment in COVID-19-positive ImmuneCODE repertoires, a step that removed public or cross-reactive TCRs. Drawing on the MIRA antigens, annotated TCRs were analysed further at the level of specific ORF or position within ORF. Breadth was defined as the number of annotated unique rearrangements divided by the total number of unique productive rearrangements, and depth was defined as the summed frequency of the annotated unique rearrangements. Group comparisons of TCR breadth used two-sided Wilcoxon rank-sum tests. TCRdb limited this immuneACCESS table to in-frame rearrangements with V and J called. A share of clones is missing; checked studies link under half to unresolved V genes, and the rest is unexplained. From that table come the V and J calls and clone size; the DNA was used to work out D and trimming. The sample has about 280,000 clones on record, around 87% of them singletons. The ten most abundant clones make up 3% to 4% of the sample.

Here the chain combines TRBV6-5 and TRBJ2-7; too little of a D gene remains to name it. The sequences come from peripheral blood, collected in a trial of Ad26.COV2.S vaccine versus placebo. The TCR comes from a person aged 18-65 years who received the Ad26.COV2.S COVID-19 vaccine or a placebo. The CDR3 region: CASSLLSVQYF. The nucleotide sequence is TGTGCCAGCAGCTTACTCTCGGTGCAGTACTTC.